A single sample gave rise to the 31 T cell receptor beta chains below, sequenced in a study of T cells after yellow fever vaccination. MiXCR, run by TCRdb on the 5' RACE reads, gives a single entry per CDR3 protein. This table has some 300,000 distinct CDR3 sequences, 9.5% to 12% appearing once. The source was CD4+ T cells sorted from PBMCs, collected 45 days after the yellow fever booster vaccination. These receptors were taken from a man younger than 30 who received the YFV17D yellow fever vaccine.

This clonotype was found a few times. The chain joins TRBV6-5 to TRBJ1-2, with TRBD1 matching 7 bases. V lost 0 bases to trimming and J lost 4 bases; unmatched junction nucleotides: 2. CDR3 size: 14 residues. CDR1 MNHEY and CDR2 SVGAGI come from the germline V gene. The CDR3 is CASSYSRDSYGYTF. The CDR3 region has the DNA TGTGCCAGCAGTTACTCCCGGGACAGCTATGGCTACACCTTC.

The chain combines TRBV7-2 with TRBJ2-7, with 7 nucleotides matching TRBD2. Germline assignment: CDR1 SGHTA and CDR2 FQGNSA. The CDR3 is made up of 14 amino acids. V dropped 3 bases and J dropped 2; count of bases not matched to a gene: 4. The CDR3 DNA is TGTGCCAGCAGCTTTGGCGGGGGTCCCTACGAGCAGTACGTC. As protein: CASSFGGGPYEQYV.

This clonotype was detected many times. V usage is TRBV20-1 and J usage is TRBJ1-2; D is possibly TRBD1 (5 bases). Germline V gives CDR1 DFQATT, CDR2 SNEGSKA (reference sequence). Trimming left V 7 bases short and J 5 bases short, with 17 bases between. The CDR3 is 13 amino acids. The CDR3 DNA is TGCAGTGTAGGCGGAGGGGTCATTTATGGCTACACCTTC. Translation: CSVGGGVIYGYTF.

CDR3 sequence reads: CASSYHGELFF. The CDR3 DNA follows: TGTGCCAGCAGTTACCACGGGGAGCTGTTTTTT. The V gene is TRBV6-2 or TRBV6-3, the J gene TRBJ2-2; D unclear. The CDR3 covers 11 residues. V lost 2 bases and J lost 7, with 2 bases in between. Looked up from germline, CDR1 is MNHEY and CDR2 is SVGEGT.

There are a few counts of this clonotype. The V gene is TRBV11-2, the J gene TRBJ2-5, with 7 positions matching TRBD1. V shed 5 bases, J shed 2 bases, and the junction held 8 bases outside the gene matches. This CDR3 has 15 amino acids. CDR1 is SGHAT, CDR2 FQNNGV, per germline. The CDR3, as DNA: TGTGCCAGCAGCCACGGGACAGTGCTACAAGAGACCCAGTACTTC. It translates to CASSHGTVLQETQYF.

The genes are TRBV6-5 and TRBJ2-3, with D possibly being TRBD1 or TRBD2 (6 bases each). This CDR3 comprises 16 residues. Germline V lookup: CDR1 MNHEY, CDR2 SVGAGI. Trimming took 2 bases from V and 1 from J, leaving 13 bases between them. CDR3 coding DNA: TGTGCCAGCAGTTACCGGGGGCGTGGAGGCACAGATACGCAGTATTTT. Translated, it gives CASSYRGRGGTDTQYF.

This clonotype turned up a few times. The rearrangement joins TRBV9 to TRBJ2-5, with D maybe TRBD2 (7 bases). CDR1 SGDLS and CDR2 YYNGEE come from the germline V gene. The CDR3 extends over 16 amino acids. V lost 4 bases and J 5 bases, leaving 21 bases between the germline ends. CDR3 residues: CASSTRGAGPWETQYF. The CDR3 DNA follows: TGTGCCAGCAGCACACGGGGGGCGGGGCCCTGGGAGACCCAGTACTTC.

V gene TRBV18 combines with J gene TRBJ2-1, with 7 bases identical to TRBD2. V dropped 1 base and J dropped 10; count of bases not matched to a gene: 7. This CDR3 is built from 14 residues. Germline values: CDR1 KGHSH, CDR2 LQKENI. In DNA, the CDR3 is TGTGCCAGCTCACCACGCGGGGGTCTAGGGGAGCAGTTCTTC. The encoded protein is CASSPRGGLGEQFF.

This clonotype was counted at least ten times. The V call is TRBV5-6, the J call TRBJ2-5; tentatively, D is TRBD2 (5 bases). V dropped 0 bases and J dropped 5 bases, with 11 bases sitting between them. Per germline, CDR1 SGHDT and CDR2 YYEEEE. The CDR3 totals 14 residues. The CDR3 sequence: CASSLAGVSETQYF. In DNA form, the CDR3 reads TGTGCCAGCAGCTTGGCCGGGGTCTCGGAGACCCAGTACTTC.

This clonotype was seen more than once but under ten times. The J gene is TRBJ2-1, the V gene TRBV3-1, with TRBD1 matching over 9 bases. CDR1 is LGHDT, CDR2 YNNKEL, per germline (reference sequence). J was trimmed by 4 bases and V by 1 base; bases with no gene match: 5. The CDR3 has 16 amino acids. The CDR3 here is CASSQAGTGMYNEQFF. In DNA form, the CDR3 reads TGTGCCAGCAGCCAAGCCGGGACAGGGATGTACAATGAGCAGTTCTTC.

This chain links TRBV29-1 with TRBJ2-3; D is ambiguous. Deletions cut 4 bases from V and 5 bases from J, with 16 bases between. CDR1 is SQVTM and CDR2 is ANQGSEA in the germline V gene. The length of the CDR3 is 14 residues. In DNA form, the CDR3 reads TGCAGCGTTGGGGTCGGCTCGAAGGGAGATACGCAGTATTTT. It is translated as CSVGVGSKGDTQYF.

This clonotype was counted only a few times. The V call is TRBV6-1, the J call TRBJ2-7; 12 bases map to TRBD2. With 5 bases clipped from V and 6 bases from J, the junction kept 11 bases outside the gene matches. This CDR3 is 16 amino acids long. Germline CDR1 MNHNS, CDR2 SASEGT. As DNA, the CDR3 is TGTGCCAGCAGTCGACTAGCGGGGGCCCCTCCGCTCGAGCAGTACGTC. Amino acid sequence: CASSRLAGAPPLEQYV.

This clonotype was found a few times. J is TRBJ2-5 and V is TRBV10-3, with 8 bases aligning to TRBD2. Losses at the gene ends were 8 bases for V and 1 base for J; bases not matched to a gene: 0. The CDR3 contains 12 residues. CDR1 is ENHRY and CDR2 is SYGVKD in the germline V gene. CDR3 residues: CAIGTSQETQYF. Here the CDR3 DNA reads TGTGCCATCGGGACTAGCCAAGAGACCCAGTACTTC.

This clonotype was counted ten times or more. The chain is built from TRBV7-9 and TRBJ2-5; D perhaps matches TRBD1 (6 bases). There are 14 residues in the CDR3. V lost 2 bases and J 5 bases, leaving 12 bases between the germline ends. Germline CDR1 and CDR2: SEHNR and FQNEAQ (reference sequence). CDR3: CASSLLTGQETQYF. The DNA for the CDR3 is TGTGCCAGCAGCTTACTCACAGGGCAGGAGACCCAGTACTTC.

The chain links TRBV6-6 to TRBJ2-7, with D uncertain. Germline V gene sequence: CDR1 MNHNY, CDR2 SVGAGI (reference sequence). Trimming left V 2 bases short and J 1 base short, with 9 bases between. The length of the CDR3 is 14 residues. This chain's CDR3 is CASSYQAESYEQYF. DNA for the CDR3: TGTGCCAGCAGTTACCAGGCAGAATCCTACGAGCAGTACTTC.

This clonotype was found once. This chain joins TRBV3-1 and TRBJ2-5; unclear D gene. The germline V gene encodes CDR1 LGHDT and CDR2 YNNKEL (reference sequence). The CDR3 length is 17 residues. Trimming left V 1 base short and J 4 bases short, with 19 bases between. Written as DNA, the CDR3 is TGTGCCAGCAGCCAAGCTTGGGCAGGCGGACGTCGAGAGACCCAGTACTTC. As protein: CASSQAWAGGRRETQYF.

This clonotype was seen only once. This sequence joins TRBV2 and TRBJ2-7; no firm D call. This CDR3 is 13 amino acids long. V was trimmed by 6 bases and J by 4 bases, leaving 13 bases between them. Germline V lookup: CDR1 SNHLY, CDR2 FYNNEI. CDR3 DNA sequence: TGTGCCAGCAGGGACCCCAACTTATACGAGCAGTACGTC. Its translation: CASRDPNLYEQYV.

This clonotype was detected ten times or more. The gene calls are TRBV4-3 and TRBJ2-2, with TRBD1 matching over 7 bases. CDR1 is LGHNA, CDR2 YSLEER, per germline. V shed 4 bases and J 6 bases; nucleotides not matched to a gene: 11. This CDR3 comprises 16 residues. The chain's CDR3 is CASSPQSRQGSGELFF. The CDR3 DNA sequence: TGCGCCAGCAGCCCCCAGTCCAGACAGGGCTCCGGGGAGCTGTTTTTT.

At least ten counts were recorded for this clonotype. V usage is TRBV7-3 and J usage is TRBJ2-5, with 8 bases lining up with TRBD2. J was trimmed by 4 bases and V by 5 bases; bases with no gene match: 9. CDR1 is SGHTA and CDR2 is FQGTGA in the germline V gene. The CDR3 covers 15 residues. CDR3 region: CASSPLPGGRETQYF. For the CDR3, the DNA is TGTGCCAGCAGCCCACTACCGGGGGGGCGAGAGACCCAGTACTTC.

The chain carries TRBV9 and TRBJ2-3, with D perhaps TRBD2 (7 bases). The germline CDR1 and CDR2 sequences are SGDLS and YYNGEE. This CDR3 contains 16 residues. The ends were cut back, 5 bases at V and 1 base at J, with 17 bases in the middle. CDR3 in amino acids: CASSVYGGAGTDTQYF. CDR3 in DNA: TGTGCCAGCAGTGTTTATGGGGGGGCCGGCACAGATACGCAGTATTTT.

The chain has TRBV3-1 and TRBJ2-1; TRBD1 matches at 8 bases. V trimming: 1 base; J trimming: 10 bases; junction bases outside the gene matches: 12. CDR1 is LGHDT and CDR2 is YNNKEL in the germline V gene (reference sequence). CDR3 length equals 16 residues. CDR3: CASSQVPETGVSEQFF. CDR3 DNA sequence: TGTGCCAGCAGCCAAGTGCCCGAGACAGGGGTAAGCGAGCAGTTCTTC.

This clonotype was detected ten times or more. This chain uses TRBV10-3 with TRBJ2-1, with 13 bases that match TRBD2. The CDR3 extends over 17 amino acids. Germline lookup yields CDR1 ENHRY and CDR2 SYGVKD. Germline trimming cut 0 bases from V and 5 bases from J; bases unmatched to any gene: 4. This CDR3 is CAISESRLAGGDNEQFF. The CDR3 region has the DNA TGTGCCATCAGTGAGTCGCGACTAGCGGGGGGAGACAATGAGCAGTTCTTC.

The V gene is TRBV6-1, the J gene TRBJ2-1, with D perhaps TRBD2 (6 bases). The germline CDR1 and CDR2 sequences are MNHNS and SASEGT. Trimming removed 2 bases from V and 8 bases from J, with 10 bases in between. The CDR3 covers 13 residues. The CDR3 DNA reads as TGTGCCAGCAGTGAAACTAGCTTCGATGAGCAGTTCTTC. Protein product: CASSETSFDEQFF.

The chain uses TRBV21-1 and TRBJ2-7; the D call in the table, TRBD2, was not verified against the DNA. TRBV21-1 is a pseudogene segment. CDR3 length equals 14 residues. This CDR3 reads CAKLPAGVCLEQYF. As DNA, the CDR3 is TGTGCCAAACTCCCAGCGGGGGTATGTTTGGAGCAGTACTTC.

This clonotype was observed a few times. The chain joins TRBV9 to TRBJ2-5; possible D gene TRBD1, 5 bases. The V gene's germline CDR1 is SGDLS and CDR2 YYNGEE. This CDR3 has 15 amino acids. The germline V and J ends were trimmed by 3 bases and 0 bases, with 12 bases remaining between them. DNA of the CDR3: TGTGCCAGCAGCGCCGAAACAGGCTACCAAGAGACCCAGTACTTC. It translates to CASSAETGYQETQYF. The full variable domain, rest sourced from reference TRBV9 and TRBJ2-5, is DSGVTQTPKHLITATGQRVTLRCSPRSGDLSVYWYQQSLDQGLQFLIQYYNGEERAKGNILERFSAQQFPDLHSELNLSSLELGDSALYFCASSAETGYQETQYFGPGTRLLVL.

This chain links TRBV7-2 with TRBJ1-2; D call uncertain. The germline V and J ends were trimmed by 0 bases and 8 bases, with 7 bases remaining between them. The CDR3 runs 12 residues. Germline V gives CDR1 SGHTA, CDR2 FQGNSA. CDR3 residues: CASSLAGRGYTF. The CDR3 bases are TGTGCCAGCAGCTTAGCGGGAAGGGGCTACACCTTC.

This clonotype was seen a handful of times. This rearrangement joins TRBV9 to TRBJ2-3; 8 bases fit TRBD2. Germline trimming cut 3 bases from V and 4 bases from J; bases unmatched to any gene: 10. Per the germline V gene, CDR1 is SGDLS and CDR2 is YYNGEE. The CDR3 is made up of 16 amino acids. In DNA, the CDR3 is TGTGCCAGCAGCGGCCTCCCTACTAGCGGAGCAGATACGCAGTATTTT. Its translation: CASSGLPTSGADTQYF.

This clonotype has a handful of counts. The chain links TRBV29-1 to TRBJ2-1; D perhaps matches TRBD2 (5 bases). There are 15 residues in the CDR3. With 1 base removed from V and 1 base from J, the gap between germline ends came to 11 bases. Germline V gives CDR1 SQVTM, CDR2 ANQGSEA. The CDR3, as DNA: TGCAGCGTTGAAGGTAGGGAGTTTTCCTACAATGAGCAGTTCTTC. Protein product: CSVEGREFSYNEQFF.

The rearrangement joins TRBV6-5 to TRBJ2-3; 9 bases map to TRBD2. The CDR3 sequence is 16 residues long. The trim removed 2 bases at V and 2 bases at J, leaving 5 bases unmatched. Germline CDR1 MNHEY, CDR2 SVGAGI. The DNA of the CDR3 is TGTGCCAGCAGTTACCAAGCGGGGGGTATCACAGATACGCAGTATTTT. Protein sequence: CASSYQAGGITDTQYF.

The chain has TRBV19 and TRBJ1-2; 8 bases align to TRBD1. Unmatched junction bases numbered 7, after V lost 4 bases and J lost 12 bases. Germline V lookup: CDR1 LNHDA, CDR2 SQIVND (reference sequence). The CDR3 totals 12 residues. The CDR3 region is CASSRDPGQDTF. CDR3 coding DNA: TGTGCCAGTAGTAGGGACCCGGGACAGGACACCTTC.

In this sample, this clonotype turned up many times. The chain uses TRBV4-3 and TRBJ2-5, with a tentative D call TRBD1 (6 bases). V lost 0 bases and J 5 bases, leaving 13 bases between the germline ends. Germline assignment: CDR1 LGHNA and CDR2 YSLEER. The CDR3 is 15 residues long. In DNA form, the CDR3 reads TGCGCCAGCAGCCAAGACGAAGGGGGATCCGAGACCCAGTACTTC. Amino acid sequence: CASSQDEGGSETQYF.